The 20 T cell receptor beta chains below all came from one sample that was sequenced in a study of cytomegalovirus exposure and HLA in healthy donors. PCR used 60 Vbeta primers and 13 Jbeta primers. Assay used: immunoSEQ multiplex PCR; TCRdb lists only in-frame clones, some missing. The repertoire has under 110,000 clones, 85% of them found once; the top ten carry about 4.3%. Sample: PBMCs. These TCRs come from a man aged 25 to 45 in good health and CMV-seronegative.

The V and J genes are TRBV6-6 and TRBJ1-4; no definite D call. Germline CDR1 reads MNHNY; CDR2 reads SVGAGI (reference sequence). CDR3 length: 10 residues. Trimming took 8 bases from V and 8 from J, leaving 6 bases between them. The CDR3 sequence is CASLGEKLFF. DNA of the CDR3: TGTGCCAGCTTGGGCGAAAAACTGTTTTTT.

The chain is built from TRBV2 and TRBJ2-2; D not certain. CDR1 is SNHLY and CDR2 is FYNNEI in the germline V gene. Deletions cut 2 bases from V and 6 bases from J, with 10 bases between. The CDR3 consists of 14 residues. The CDR3 DNA reads as TGTGCCAGCAGTGAATTGTCGGGTTCCGGGGAGCTGTTTTTT. Its protein is CASSELSGSGELFF.

The rearrangement links TRBV4-1 to TRBJ2-1, with TRBD1 matching over 10 bases. This CDR3 is built from 17 residues. Germline-derived CDR1 and CDR2 are MGHRA and YSYEKL. J was trimmed by 8 bases and V by 1 base; bases with no gene match: 11. The chain's CDR3 is CASSQAKGQGFIDEQFF. The CDR3 nucleotides are TGCGCCAGCAGCCAAGCAAAGGGACAGGGGTTTATCGATGAGCAGTTCTTC.

The chain couples TRBV14 to TRBJ2-7; D perhaps matches TRBD2 (5 bases). This CDR3 is built from 14 residues. Germline CDR1 reads SGHDN; CDR2 reads FVKESK. Trimming removed 4 bases at V and 0 bases at J, with 10 bases between. Here the CDR3 DNA reads TGTGCCAGCAGCCTGGTAGGGAGCTCCTACGAGCAGTACTTC. Translated, it gives CASSLVGSSYEQYF.

This clone occurred once. V gene TRBV28 combines with J gene TRBJ2-3, with 12 bases fitting TRBD2. Germline V lookup: CDR1 MDHEN, CDR2 SYDVKM. V was pared by 1 base and J by 10 bases, with 3 bases of the junction left unmatched. The length of the CDR3 is 14 residues. The CDR3 sequence: CASSLSSGGAAQYF. In DNA, the CDR3 is TGTGCCAGCAGTTTATCTAGCGGGGGGGCTGCGCAGTATTTT.

This rearrangement joins TRBV30 to TRBJ2-7, with a weak D call TRBD2 (6 bases). Germline values: CDR1 GTSNPN, CDR2 SVGIG (reference sequence). The CDR3 is 13 amino acids. V was clipped by 3 bases and J by 1 base, with 10 bases between them. The CDR3 reads CAWRTGVSYEQYF. CDR3 sequence (DNA): TGTGCCTGGAGGACGGGAGTTTCCTACGAGCAGTACTTC.

The chain carries TRBV10-2 and TRBJ1-2; TRBD1 agrees at 7 bases. The CDR3 is 12 amino acids. J gave up 5 bases and V 9 bases, and 6 bases lay outside the gene matches. The germline V gene has CDR1 WSHSY and CDR2 SAAADI. This CDR3 reads CASSQGRYGYTF. The CDR3 coding sequence is TGCGCCAGTTCACAGGGGCGGTATGGCTACACCTTC.

The chain couples TRBV7-8 to TRBJ2-2, with TRBD1 identical over 7 bases. Germline lookup yields CDR1 SGHVS and CDR2 FQNEAQ. V lost 4 bases and J lost 1; bases outside the gene matches: 9. The CDR3 is made up of 17 amino acids. The CDR3 sequence: CASSYTTGARNTGELFF. The CDR3, as DNA: TGTGCCAGCAGCTACACAACAGGGGCCCGGAACACCGGGGAGCTGTTTTTT.

As DNA, the CDR3 is TGTGCCAGCAGCTTGAGCGGGCAAACCTACGAGCAGTACTTC. Its translation: CASSLSGQTYEQYF. The gene calls are TRBV7-2 and TRBJ2-7; tentative D call: TRBD2 (6 bases). This CDR3 spans 14 amino acids. The germline V gene encodes CDR1 SGHTA and CDR2 FQGNSA. The V gene lost 3 bases and the J gene lost 2 bases, with 11 bases spanning the gap. The full variable domain, completed using reference TRBV7-2 and TRBJ2-7, is GAGVSQSPSNKVTEKGKDVELRCDPISGHTALYWYRQSLGQGLEFLIYFQGNSAPDKSGLPSDRFSAERTGGSVSTLTIQRTQQEDSAVYLCASSLSGQTYEQYFGPGTRLTVT.

The chain employs TRBV13 and TRBJ2-7; 8 bases are shared with TRBD2. Germline V lookup: CDR1 PRHDT, CDR2 FYEKMQ (reference sequence). The CDR3 covers 17 residues. Trimming took 4 bases from V and 2 from J; bases not matched to a gene: 13. The CDR3 coding sequence is TGTGCCAGCAGCTCAGCGGGGGACAAACCGAGAACCTACGAGCAGTACTTC. It specifies CASSSAGDKPRTYEQYF.

The chain uses TRBV7-3 and TRBJ2-2; D unclear. The CDR3 totals 14 residues. V lost 1 base, J lost 3 bases, and 6 bases lay in between. Looked up from germline, CDR1 is SGHTA and CDR2 is FQGTGA. CDR3 coding DNA: TGTGCCAGCAGCTTAAACGACTACACCGGGGAGCTGTTTTTT. This encodes CASSLNDYTGELFF. Supplemented by reference TRBV7-3 and TRBJ2-2, the full variable domain reads GAGVSQTPSNKVTEKGKYVELRCDPISGHTALYWYRQSLGQGPEFLIYFQGTGAADDSGLPNDRFFAVRPEGSVSTLKIQRTERGDSAVYLCASSLNDYTGELFFGEGSRLTVL.

This chain links TRBV6-5 with TRBJ2-7; the match to TRBD2 covers 7 bases. The J segment lost 3 bases and the V segment lost 7 bases, leaving 9 bases of the junction unmatched. This CDR3 region has 14 residues. The germline gives CDR1 MNHEY, CDR2 SVGAGI. CDR3 sequence reads: CASTPAGVGYEQYF. The CDR3 bases are TGTGCCAGCACTCCGGCGGGAGTGGGCTACGAGCAGTACTTC.

This chain links TRBV19 with TRBJ2-1; 9 bases align to TRBD2. The CDR3 has 15 amino acids. CDR1 and CDR2 from the germline V gene are LNHDA and SQIVND (reference sequence). V gave up 5 bases and J gave up 8 bases; unmatched junction bases: 10. In nucleotides, the CDR3 is TGTGCCAGTAGTCAAGCGGGAGGCCCCCCCTATGAGCAGTTCTTC. Amino acid sequence: CASSQAGGPPYEQFF.

The chain couples TRBV6-1 to TRBJ1-5, with 8 bases aligning to TRBD1. CDR1 and CDR2 from the germline V gene are MNHNS and SASEGT. This CDR3 has 13 amino acids. The ends lost 4 bases at V and 7 bases at J; junction bases unmatched: 3. In DNA form, the CDR3 reads TGTGCCAGCAGTGGGACAGGGCGGCAGCCCCAGCATTTT. It yields the protein CASSGTGRQPQHF.

The rearrangement joins TRBV6-5 to TRBJ2-3; possible D gene TRBD2, 7 bases. The CDR3 is 15 residues long. V was clipped by 5 bases and J by 2 bases, with 14 bases between them. CDR1 is MNHEY, CDR2 SVGAGI, per germline. In nucleotides, the CDR3 is TGTGCCAGCAGTACGGGGGGCGGGATCACAGATACGCAGTATTTT. Protein product: CASSTGGGITDTQYF.

The V and J genes are TRBV2 and TRBJ2-4; 10 positions match TRBD2. The length of the CDR3 is 15 residues. V lost 6 bases, J lost 5 bases, and 7 bases stayed unmatched. Germline V gene data show CDR1 as SNHLY and CDR2 as FYNNEI. CDR3 DNA sequence: TGTGCCAGCAGCGCTAGCGGGAGATCCGAAAACATTCAGTACTTC. Protein product: CASSASGRSENIQYF.

V gene TRBV29-1 combines with J gene TRBJ1-6, with D maybe TRBD1 (5 bases). V was shortened by 4 bases and J by 11 bases, with 15 bases between the two germline ends. Germline V CDR1 and CDR2: SQVTM, ANQGSEA. The CDR3 consists of 13 residues. The CDR3 sequence is CSVGYGPGTPLHF. The CDR3 region has the DNA TGCAGCGTTGGGTATGGGCCAGGGACACCCCTCCACTTT.

This CDR3 is CASSLGLAGTYEQYF. CDR3 sequence (DNA): TGCGCCAGCAGCCTGGGACTAGCGGGCACCTACGAGCAGTACTTC. This rearrangement joins TRBV4-1 to TRBJ2-7; 12 nucleotides match TRBD2. CDR1 is MGHRA and CDR2 is YSYEKL in the germline V gene. Trimming at V came to 4 bases and at J to 2 bases, leaving 3 bases not matched to a gene. The CDR3 is made up of 15 amino acids.

This clone was counted a few times. The V gene is TRBV2, the J gene TRBJ2-7, with 7 bases aligning to TRBD2. Per the germline V gene, CDR1 is SNHLY and CDR2 is FYNNEI. With 1 base clipped from V and 2 bases from J, the junction kept 5 bases outside the gene matches. The CDR3 contains 15 residues. The chain's CDR3 is CASSEGRGEPYEQYF. The CDR3 nucleotides read TGTGCCAGCAGTGAAGGCCGGGGGGAACCCTACGAGCAGTACTTC.

V is TRBV29-1 and J is TRBJ2-7; 8 bases agree with TRBD2. V lost 6 bases, J lost 3 bases, and 7 bases stayed unmatched. Per the germline V gene, CDR1 is SQVTM and CDR2 is ANQGSEA. The CDR3 is made up of 13 amino acids. The CDR3 sequence is CSVTGLGHYEQYF. CDR3 coding DNA: TGCAGCGTAACGGGACTAGGACACTACGAGCAGTACTTC.